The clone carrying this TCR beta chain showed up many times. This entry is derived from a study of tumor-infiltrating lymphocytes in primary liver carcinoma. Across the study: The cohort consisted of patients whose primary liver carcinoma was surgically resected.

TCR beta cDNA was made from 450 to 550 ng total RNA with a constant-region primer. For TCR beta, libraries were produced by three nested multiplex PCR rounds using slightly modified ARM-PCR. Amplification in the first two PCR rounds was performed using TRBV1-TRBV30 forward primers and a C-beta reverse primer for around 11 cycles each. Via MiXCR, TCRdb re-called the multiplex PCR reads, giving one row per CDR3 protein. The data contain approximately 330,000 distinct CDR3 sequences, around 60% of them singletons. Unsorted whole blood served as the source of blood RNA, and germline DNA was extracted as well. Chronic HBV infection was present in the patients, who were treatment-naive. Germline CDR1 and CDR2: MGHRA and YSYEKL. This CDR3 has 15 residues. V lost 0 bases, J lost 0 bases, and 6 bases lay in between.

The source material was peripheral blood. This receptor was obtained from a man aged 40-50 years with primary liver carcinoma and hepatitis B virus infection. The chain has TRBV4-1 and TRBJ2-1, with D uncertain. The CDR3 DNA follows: TGCGCCAGCAGCCAAGATTTACCCTCCTACAATGAGCAGTTCTTC. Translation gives CASSQDLPSYNEQFF.